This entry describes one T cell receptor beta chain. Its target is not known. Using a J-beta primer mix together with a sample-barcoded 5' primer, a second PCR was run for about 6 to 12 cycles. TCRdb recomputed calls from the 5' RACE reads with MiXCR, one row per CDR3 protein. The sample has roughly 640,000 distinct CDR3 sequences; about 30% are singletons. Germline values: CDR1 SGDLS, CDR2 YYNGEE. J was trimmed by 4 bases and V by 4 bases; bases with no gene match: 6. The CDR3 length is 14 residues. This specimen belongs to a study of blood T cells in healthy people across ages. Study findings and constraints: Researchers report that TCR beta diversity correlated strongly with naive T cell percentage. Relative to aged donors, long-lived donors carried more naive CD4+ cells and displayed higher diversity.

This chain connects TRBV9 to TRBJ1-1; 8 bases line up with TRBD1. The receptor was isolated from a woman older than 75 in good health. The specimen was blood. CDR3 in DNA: TGTGCCAGCAGCCCTACCACAGGGGGCACTGAAGCTTTCTTT. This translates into CASSPTTGGTEAFF.